A selection of T cell receptor beta chains follows, all from one sample in a study of molecular identifiers for immune sequencing clone quantification. One entry per CDR3 protein results from TCRdb running MiXCR on the PCR reads. The data show about 320,000 distinct CDR3 sequences, roughly 24% seen once. The sequenced sample consisted of naive CD8+ T cells from blood, with Jurkat cell RNA spiked in. The receptors were gathered from a human donor in good health. Some libraries in this study had Jurkat cell RNA spiked in. The CDR3 runs from the conserved cysteine through the conserved F or W. The D gene is left open where the match is weak. Clone size appears in some rows only: once, few, many, or a class for an expanded clone.

j_call d_call v_call clone_size cdr3_aa cdr3_nt
TRBJ2-7 TRBD2 TRBV25-1 - CASMERDYEQYF TGTGCCAGCATGGAGCGGGACTACGAGCAGTACTTC
TRBJ2-3 TRBD2 TRBV5-4 many CASSSVAGETDTQYF TGTGCCAGCAGCTCCGTAGCGGGGGAGACAGATACGCAGTATTTT
TRBJ2-7 TRBD2 TRBV24-1 many CATSAGAESGTSGPGDEQYF TGTGCCACCAGTGCGGGAGCTGAATCCGGGACTAGCGGGCCCGGAGACGAGCAGTACTTC
TRBJ2-2 TRBD2 TRBV6-5 - CASSYTIGLAGTGELFF TGTGCCAGCAGCTACACGATAGGGCTAGCGGGAACCGGGGAGCTGTTTTTT
TRBJ2-4 - TRBV5-6 - CASSGAGSAIQYF TGTGCCAGCAGCGGTGCAGGGTCAGCCATTCAGTACTTC
TRBJ1-2 - TRBV4-3 few CASSQVIQINYGYTF TGCGCCAGCAGCCAAGTAATTCAAATTAACTATGGCTACACCTTC
TRBJ2-7 - TRBV4-1 - CASSQGPGPGVYEQYF TGCGCCAGCAGCCAAGGTCCGGGCCCTGGGGTCTACGAGCAGTACTTC
TRBJ2-7 - TRBV9 many CASSVAYGSSYEQYF TGTGCCAGCAGCGTAGCTTACGGGAGTAGCTACGAGCAGTACTTC
TRBJ2-7 - TRBV4-1 - CASSQDRTVPREQYF TGCGCCAGCAGCCAAGATCGGACGGTCCCTAGAGAGCAGTACTTC
TRBJ1-5 - TRBV5-5 many CASSFSGSNQPQHF TGTGCCAGCAGCTTTTCGGGCAGCAATCAGCCCCAGCATTTT
TRBJ1-6 TRBD1 TRBV12-3/TRBV12-4 - CASSRRDRVTYNSPLHF TGTGCCAGCAGTCGACGGGACAGGGTAACCTATAATTCACCCCTCCACTTT
TRBJ2-5 - TRBV6-2/TRBV6-3 few CASGPGGQETQYF TGTGCCAGCGGCCCCGGGGGCCAAGAGACCCAGTACTTC
TRBJ1-1 TRBD1 TRBV7-9 - CASSLRTGANTEAFF TGTGCCAGCAGCCTACGGACAGGGGCGAACACTGAAGCTTTCTTT
TRBJ2-3 TRBD1 TRBV19 few CASSPGTGPISTQYF TGTGCCAGTAGTCCGGGGACAGGGCCGATCAGTACGCAGTATTTT
TRBJ2-7 TRBD2 TRBV27 few CASSLTGGGTYEQYF TGTGCCAGCAGTTTAACCGGCGGGGGGACCTACGAGCAGTACTTC
TRBJ1-5 - TRBV9 many CASSVDGGLDQPQHF TGTGCCAGCAGCGTAGATGGGGGGCTAGATCAGCCCCAGCATTTT
TRBJ1-1 - TRBV30 - CAWSVPGRSPIWTEAFF TGTGCCTGGAGTGTACCAGGGCGGAGCCCTATCTGGACTGAAGCTTTCTTT
TRBJ2-1 - TRBV7-9 - CASSLVGRASYNEQFF TGTGCCAGCAGCTTAGTGGGCAGGGCCTCCTACAATGAGCAGTTCTTC
TRBJ1-5 - TRBV20-1 few CSARGRGGNNQPQHF TGCAGTGCTAGAGGTCGAGGGGGAAACAATCAGCCCCAGCATTTT
TRBJ1-1 - TRBV20-1 many CSAKDRLNTEAFF TGCAGTGCCAAAGACAGACTGAACACTGAAGCTTTCTTT
TRBJ2-7 - TRBV20-1 many CSARGLAYEQYF TGCAGTGCTAGAGGACTGGCCTACGAGCAGTACTTC
TRBJ2-7 TRBD1 TRBV7-9 many CASNRDPTGLHEQYF TGTGCCAGCAACCGAGATCCGACAGGGTTGCACGAGCAGTACTTC
TRBJ2-2 - TRBV13 many CASSLSGELFF TGTGCCAGCAGCTTATCCGGGGAGCTGTTTTTT
TRBJ2-5 TRBD1 TRBV2 many CASRAQGAMETQYF TGTGCCAGCAGAGCACAGGGGGCCATGGAGACCCAGTACTTC
TRBJ2-1 - TRBV6-5 - CASSYQGWNEQFF TGTGCCAGCAGTTATCAGGGGTGGAATGAGCAGTTCTTC
TRBJ2-7 - TRBV3-1 few CASTRLRVTAWSYEQYF TGTGCCAGCACCCGACTGAGAGTGACAGCTTGGAGCTACGAGCAGTACTTC
TRBJ2-7 TRBD1 TRBV29-1 many CSVEDPDRGRNEQYF TGCAGCGTTGAAGACCCAGACAGGGGCAGGAACGAGCAGTACTTC
TRBJ2-3 - TRBV14 - CASSQERDARTDTQYF TGTGCCAGCAGCCAAGAAAGAGACGCTAGGACAGATACGCAGTATTTT
TRBJ2-3 TRBD1 TRBV7-9 many CASTPGTGGYTDTQYF TGTGCCAGCACCCCCGGGACAGGGGGTTACACAGATACGCAGTATTTT
TRBJ2-3 - TRBV28 once CASTRTGGGSNTQYF TGTGCCAGCACGCGAACCGGGGGCGGTTCAAATACGCAGTATTTT
TRBJ1-1 - TRBV29-1 many CSVVGDQNTEAFF TGCAGCGTTGTGGGAGACCAGAACACTGAAGCTTTCTTT
TRBJ2-1 TRBD2 TRBV7-9 few CASMGLAYEQFF TGTGCCAGCATGGGACTAGCTTATGAGCAGTTCTTC
TRBJ1-6 TRBD1 TRBV4-3 few CASSQDRGIDSPLHF TGCGCCAGCAGCCAGGACAGGGGAATTGATTCACCCCTCCACTTT
TRBJ2-1 TRBD2 TRBV11-2 few CASSLVALAGPNYNEQFF TGTGCCAGCAGCTTAGTAGCACTAGCGGGACCCAACTACAATGAGCAGTTCTTC
TRBJ2-1 TRBD1 TRBV20-1 - CSTTGQGAREQFF TGCAGTACTACGGGACAGGGGGCAAGGGAGCAGTTCTTC
TRBJ2-7 - TRBV12-3/TRBV12-4 - CASSYSYSHSTNF TGTGCCAGCAGCTATTCGTATTCCCACTCAACGAACTTC
TRBJ2-1 - TRBV14 - CASSQVQYNEQFF TGTGCCAGCAGCCAGGTCCAATACAATGAGCAGTTCTTC
TRBJ2-2 - TRBV7-9 few CASVDGGRNTGELFF TGTGCCAGCGTCGACGGGGGCCGGAACACCGGGGAGCTGTTTTTT
TRBJ2-5 - TRBV4-1 - CASSPNGQAPLETQYF TGCGCCAGCAGCCCCAACGGGCAGGCCCCGTTGGAGACCCAGTACTTC
TRBJ2-3 - TRBV9 many CASSVFKDTDTQYF TGTGCCAGCAGCGTATTTAAGGACACAGATACGCAGTATTTT
TRBJ2-3 - TRBV24-1 few CATGDLTDTQYF TGTGCCACCGGGGACCTCACAGATACGCAGTATTTT
TRBJ2-2 - TRBV7-6 many CASSLVTQVGTGELFF TGTGCCAGCAGCTTAGTAACCCAGGTTGGCACCGGGGAGCTGTTTTTT
TRBJ1-2 - TRBV12-3/TRBV12-4 many CASSPTTSYGYTF TGTGCCAGCAGCCCCACAACTAGCTATGGCTACACCTTC
TRBJ2-7 TRBD2 TRBV20-1 - CSALPGTSGGPAPADEQYF TGCAGTGCCCTTCCCGGGACTAGCGGGGGCCCAGCTCCAGCTGACGAGCAGTACTTC
TRBJ1-2 - TRBV2 - CASSSGTLLNYGYTF TGTGCCAGCAGTTCCGGGACGCTCCTTAACTATGGCTACACCTTC
TRBJ2-1 - TRBV24-1 many CATSDSNPYNEQFF TGTGCCACCAGTGATTCGAACCCATACAATGAGCAGTTCTTC
TRBJ2-3 TRBD1 TRBV30 - CAWGSTGADTQYF TGTGCCTGGGGTTCCACAGGGGCAGATACGCAGTATTTT
TRBJ2-7 TRBD2 TRBV20-1 few CSARSSGRPYEQYF TGCAGTGCTAGATCTAGCGGGAGGCCGTACGAGCAGTACTTC
TRBJ1-2 TRBD1 TRBV15 - CATSRDTGARGYGYTF TGTGCCACCAGCAGAGATACAGGGGCGCGGGGCTATGGCTACACCTTC